The entry below gives a single T cell receptor beta chain sequence along with its context. Its antigen remains unknown. These data come from a study of cytomegalovirus exposure and HLA in healthy donors. Study conclusions and caveats: The study labeled under 200 TCR beta chains cytomegalovirus-associated. Reports described diagnosis of cytomegalovirus status by the classifier as highly specific and sensitive.

Germline-derived CDR1 and CDR2 are GTSNPN and SVGIG (reference sequence). V lost 1 base to trimming and J lost 2 bases, with 12 bases between them. The CDR3 runs to 15 residues. Primers: 60 Vbeta forward and 13 Jbeta reverse. Some clones are missing from TCRdb's copy, which holds only in-frame ones; the method was immunoSEQ multiplex PCR. There are 65,000 to 85,000 clones in the sample, with 2.4% held by the top ten. The sample was PBMCs. This receptor was obtained from a female donor in good health and CMV-seropositive. The chain recombines TRBV30 with TRBJ1-5, with no clear D. For the CDR3, the DNA is TGTGCCTGGAGTGCCCTAGGCGGGGGCAATCAGCCCCAGCATTTT. Translation: CAWSALGGGNQPQHF. The variable domain in full, with the rest retrieved from reference TRBV30 and TRBJ1-5, is SQTIHQWPATLVQPVGSPLSLECTVEGTSNPNLYWYRQAAGRGLQLLFYSVGIGQISSEVPQNLSASRPQDRQFILSSKKLLLSDSGFYLCAWSALGGGNQPQHFGDGTRLSIL.